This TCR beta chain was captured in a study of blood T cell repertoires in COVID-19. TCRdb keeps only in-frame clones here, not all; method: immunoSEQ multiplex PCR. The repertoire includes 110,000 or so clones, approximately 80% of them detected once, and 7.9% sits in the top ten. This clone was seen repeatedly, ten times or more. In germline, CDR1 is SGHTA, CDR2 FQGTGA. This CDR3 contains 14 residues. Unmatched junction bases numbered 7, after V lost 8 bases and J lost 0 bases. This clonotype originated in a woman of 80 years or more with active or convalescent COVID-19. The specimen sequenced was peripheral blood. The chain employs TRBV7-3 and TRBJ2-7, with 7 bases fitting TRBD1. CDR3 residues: CASPPGTDSYEQYF. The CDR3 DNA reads TGTGCCAGCCCCCCCGGGACAGACTCCTACGAGCAGTACTTC.